This T cell receptor (beta chain) was sequenced in a study of blood T cell repertoires in COVID-19. Whole-study context: From T cells, B-cell-depleted T cells, or PBMCs came the material, which was cDNA or gDNA.

Unmatched junction bases numbered 7, after V lost 4 bases and J lost 8 bases. From germline, CDR1 is MNHEY and CDR2 SMNVEV (reference sequence). This CDR3 region has 15 residues. Authors' analysis steps: The authors estimated nucleated cell counts from reference gene primer amplification. Method: immunoSEQ multiplex PCR; TCRdb's copy keeps in-frame clones and lacks some. The DNA gave D and trimming, while V, J and clone size come from that table. The sample has some 83,000 clones, roughly 86% seen once. The chain recombines TRBV27 with TRBJ2-1, with TRBD2 identical over 11 bases. The specimen was peripheral blood. The receptor was derived from a man older than 75 with active or convalescent COVID-19. Here the CDR3 DNA reads TGTGCCAGCAGTTATAGCGGGGGGGCCGTTCATGAGCAGTTCTTC. Its translation is CASSYSGGAVHEQFF.